The 3 T cell receptor beta chains in this list originate from one sample, sequenced in a study of naive and memory T cell subsets. Adult healthy volunteers gave 2.5 ml peripheral blood for whole-blood RNA. Reverse transcription of blood and skin TCR RNA was primed at alpha and beta constant regions. TCRdb reanalysed the 5' RACE reads using MiXCR and keeps one entry per CDR3 protein. The sample shows over 20,000 distinct CDR3 sequences, less than 25% of them seen only once. The origin of the receptors is a female donor in good health.

This CDR3 is CSARVLWGGVNTEAFF. The DNA of the CDR3 is TGCAGTGCTAGAGTGTTATGGGGAGGCGTGAACACTGAAGCTTTCTTT. V usage is TRBV20-1 and J usage is TRBJ1-1; D remains unclear. V was shortened by 1 base and J by 0 bases, with 15 bases between the two germline ends. The germline gives CDR1 DFQATT, CDR2 SNEGSKA (reference sequence). CDR3 length: 16 residues.

The sample holds a few counts of this clonotype. The J gene is TRBJ2-1, the V gene TRBV20-1; D unresolved. Germline V gene lookup returns CDR1 DFQATT and CDR2 SNEGSKA (reference sequence). V was pared by 3 bases and J by 5 bases, with 17 bases between. There are 15 residues in the CDR3. CDR3: CSASRVDWANNEQFF. DNA of the CDR3: TGCAGTGCTAGCCGGGTCGATTGGGCTAACAATGAGCAGTTCTTC.

This clonotype was seen ten or more times. This chain joins TRBV20-1 and TRBJ2-3, with 11 nucleotides matching TRBD1. The CDR3 has 16 residues. V shed 6 bases and J 2 bases; nucleotides not matched to a gene: 10. In germline, CDR1 is DFQATT, CDR2 SNEGSKA (reference sequence). The CDR3 DNA reads TGCAGTGCGACCGGGACAGGGGGTTCCTTCACAGATACGCAGTATTTT. Its translation is CSATGTGGSFTDTQYF.